The entry below gives a single TCR beta chain sequence along with its context. As handled by the study authors: Amplification of reference gene primers was used by the study to estimate nucleated cell counts. Libraries were prepared by immunoSEQ multiplex PCR; TCRdb keeps only in-frame clonotypes and omits some of them. The DNA was the basis for D and trimming; V, J and clone size are from that table. The sample lists tens of thousands of clones; roughly 90% were seen once. The data belong to a study of blood T cell repertoires in COVID-19. In germline, CDR1 is DFQATT, CDR2 SNEGSKA (reference sequence). Trimming took 3 bases from V and 3 from J; bases not matched to a gene: 3. The CDR3 extends over 13 amino acids.

This TCR came from a man in his fifties or sixties with COVID-19, enrolled during active disease. This chain links TRBV20-1 with TRBJ1-1; 8 bases fit TRBD1. The sequenced material came from peripheral blood. This CDR3 is CSASYRGYTEAFF. The CDR3 nucleotides are TGCAGTGCTAGTTACAGGGGGTACACTGAAGCTTTCTTT.